The sequence of this T cell receptor (beta chain) was determined in a study of PD-1 blockade in classical Hodgkin lymphoma. Every one of the patients relapsed after autologous stem cell transplantation (brentuximab vedotin exposure was variable). CD4+ T cells were purified from thawed PBMCs by negative selection. When best responses were assessed, they were complete response, partial response or progressive disease. CDR1 SGHAT and CDR2 FQDESV come from the germline V gene (reference sequence). V was cut by 3 bases and J by 10 bases, with 12 bases left in between. The CDR3 loop spans 12 amino acids. Overall study results and limits: Newly diagnosed patients were reported to exhibit reduced baseline TCR diversity relative to healthy donors.

Comments on this clone: Its specificity is not known.

The method was immunoSEQ multiplex PCR; TCRdb's version includes in-frame clones alone and lacks a portion of them. The sample has tens of thousands of clones, roughly 84% seen once. The J gene is TRBJ1-1, the V gene TRBV11-1, with D possibly TRBD1 on 5 matching bases. This material consisted of CD4+ T cells from blood, taken at baseline. The sequence derives from a human donor with classical Hodgkin lymphoma. CDR3 loop: CASSFPGRGAFF. CDR3 DNA: TGTGCCAGCAGCTTCCCGGGACGGGGAGCTTTCTTT.